The 16 T cell receptor beta chains in this list originate from one sample, sequenced in a study of OX40 agonist ivuxolimab in advanced cancers. TCRdb's copy holds only in-frame clones and misses some; the assay was immunoSEQ multiplex PCR. The sample has about 74,000 clones, about four fifths seen once. Sequencing was performed on CD4+ or CD8+ T cells sorted from blood, taken in a trial of the OX40 agonist ivuxolimab. Source of these receptors: an adult with an advanced solid tumor such as melanoma, head and neck, liver or kidney cancer.

The V call is TRBV19, the J call TRBJ2-7; 8 bases fit TRBD1. The CDR3 has 15 residues. V lost 3 bases to trimming and J lost 3 bases; unmatched junction nucleotides: 7. Germline V gene lookup returns CDR1 LNHDA and CDR2 SQIVND (reference sequence). As DNA, the CDR3 is TGTGCCAGTAGTATCAAGACAGGGGAGGTCTACGAGCAGTACTTC. It codes for CASSIKTGEVYEQYF.

The V call is TRBV4-1, the J call TRBJ1-6; D perhaps matches TRBD1 (6 bases). Per germline, CDR1 MGHRA and CDR2 YSYEKL. V lost 0 bases and J 10 bases, leaving 16 bases between the germline ends. CDR3 size: 16 residues. CDR3 in amino acids: CASSQDHRALGSPLHF. The CDR3 bases are TGCGCCAGCAGCCAAGATCACAGGGCGCTGGGATCACCCCTCCACTTT.

The chain carries TRBV9 and TRBJ2-7; D may be TRBD2 (6 bases). The CDR3 consists of 17 residues. Germline-derived CDR1 and CDR2 are SGDLS and YYNGEE. V shed 3 bases and J shed 4 bases, with 23 bases lying between them. CDR3 in amino acids: CASSGAGTPELRYEQYF. CDR3 coding DNA: TGTGCCAGCAGCGGTGCGGGGACTCCGGAGCTCAGGTACGAGCAGTACTTC.

The chain joins TRBV7-9 to TRBJ2-5; 9 bases align to TRBD2. CDR3 length: 15 amino acids. The junction had 10 bases not matched to a gene; V was cut back by 9 bases and J by 2 bases. The V gene's germline CDR1 is SEHNR and CDR2 FQNEAQ (reference sequence). The CDR3 loop is CASSRASGAQETQYF. DNA for the CDR3: TGTGCCAGTTCCCGGGCTAGCGGGGCGCAAGAGACCCAGTACTTC.

CDR3 sequence: CASSQVSGATADTQYF. For the CDR3, the DNA is TGCGCCAGCAGCCAAGTTAGCGGAGCGACTGCAGATACGCAGTATTTT. This chain joins TRBV4-3 and TRBJ2-3, with D possibly matching TRBD2 (6 bases). With 1 base removed from V and 4 bases from J, the gap between germline ends came to 15 bases. The germline gives CDR1 LGHNA, CDR2 YSLEER. The CDR3 has 16 amino acids.

This clone appeared once. The rearrangement uses TRBV10-1 and TRBJ2-2; D ambiguous. The CDR3 has 13 residues. CDR1 and CDR2 from the germline V gene are WNHNN and SYGVQD (reference sequence). The V gene lost 2 bases and the J gene lost 5 bases, with 6 bases spanning the gap. The CDR3 here is CASSEIATGELFF. DNA for the CDR3: TGCGCCAGCAGTGAGATAGCTACCGGGGAGCTGTTTTTT.

This clone was picked up one time. V is TRBV7-3 and J is TRBJ2-7; the D call may be TRBD1 or TRBD2 (6 bases each). This CDR3 is 15 amino acids long. CDR1 SGHTA and CDR2 FQGTGA come from the germline V gene. The V and J ends lost 1 base and 2 bases respectively, with 12 bases between them. The CDR3 DNA sequence: TGTGCCAGCAGCTTAATGGGGGCGGGGACCTACGAGCAGTACTTC. This gives the protein CASSLMGAGTYEQYF. Full variable domain (remainder filled in from reference TRBV7-3 and TRBJ2-7): GAGVSQTPSNKVTEKGKYVELRCDPISGHTALYWYRQSLGQGPEFLIYFQGTGAADDSGLPNDRFFAVRPEGSVSTLKIQRTERGDSAVYLCASSLMGAGTYEQYFGPGTRLTVT.

The chain joins TRBV4-1 to TRBJ2-2, with 9 bases matching TRBD2. J was trimmed by 1 base and V by 0 bases; bases with no gene match: 3. The CDR3 has 17 amino acids. The V gene's germline CDR1 is MGHRA and CDR2 YSYEKL. The CDR3 nucleotides read TGCGCCAGCAGCCAAGATTATAGCGGGGGGAACACCGGGGAGCTGTTTTTT. Translation gives CASSQDYSGGNTGELFF.

The V call is TRBV4-3, the J call TRBJ2-7; TRBD1 aligns across 10 bases. The CDR3 covers 15 residues. The germline V gene has CDR1 LGHNA and CDR2 YSLEER. V dropped 3 bases and J dropped 4; count of bases not matched to a gene: 6. Here the CDR3 reads CASSHPGQGKYEQYF. The CDR3 DNA is TGCGCCAGCAGCCACCCGGGACAGGGGAAATACGAGCAGTACTTC.

The chain employs TRBV25-1 and TRBJ1-2; D gene ambiguous. CDR1 is MGHDK, CDR2 SYGVNS, per germline. This CDR3 is 15 amino acids long. V was cut by 1 base and J by 4 bases, with 13 bases left in between. The CDR3 DNA reads TGTGCCAGCAGTGAATCTCCAGCATCCTTCTATGGCTACACCTTC. Residues: CASSESPASFYGYTF.

The count of this clone is one. The chain joins TRBV7-3 to TRBJ2-3; 8 bases fit TRBD2. V lost 5 bases to trimming and J lost 2 bases; unmatched junction nucleotides: 18. Germline-derived CDR1 and CDR2 are SGHTA and FQGTGA. This CDR3 has 19 residues. CDR3 region: CASSAQPPRLAINTDTQYF. In DNA form, the CDR3 reads TGTGCCAGCAGCGCCCAGCCTCCCAGACTAGCGATAAACACAGATACGCAGTATTTT.

The DNA for the CDR3 is TGTGCCAGTAGTATCGCTGGGACAATGAACTATGGCTACACCTTC. Translated: CASSIAGTMNYGYTF. This rearrangement joins TRBV19 to TRBJ1-2; D is possibly TRBD1 (6 bases). CDR3 size: 15 residues. V was trimmed by 3 bases and J by 2 bases, leaving 13 bases between them. Germline loops: CDR1 LNHDA, CDR2 SQIVND (reference sequence).

V is TRBV7-2 and J is TRBJ2-2; 11 positions match TRBD2. Germline CDR1 SGHTA, CDR2 FQGNSA. The CDR3 extends over 17 amino acids. V shed 5 bases and J 3 bases; nucleotides not matched to a gene: 8. CDR3 protein: CASSALAGGLDTGELFF. CDR3 in DNA: TGTGCCAGCAGCGCTCTAGCGGGAGGCCTAGACACCGGGGAGCTGTTTTTT. Drawing the rest from reference TRBV7-2 and TRBJ2-2, the complete variable domain is GAGVSQSPSNKVTEKGKDVELRCDPISGHTALYWYRQSLGQGLEFLIYFQGNSAPDKSGLPSDRFSAERTGGSVSTLTIQRTQQEDSAVYLCASSALAGGLDTGELFFGEGSRLTVL.

The V and J genes are TRBV18 and TRBJ2-7, with 9 bases aligning to TRBD2. The CDR3 loop spans 14 amino acids. Germline CDR1 reads KGHSH; CDR2 reads LQKENI. With V trimmed by 2 bases and J by 4 bases, 3 bases remained unmatched. The DNA of the CDR3 is TGTGCCAGCTCACCATTAGCGGGAGTATACGAGCAGTACTTC. It is translated as CASSPLAGVYEQYF.

CDR3 sequence: CASSLAGPTGYGYTF. The DNA for the CDR3 is TGTGCCAGCAGTTTGGCGGGCCCGACGGGCTATGGCTACACCTTC. This sequence joins TRBV28 and TRBJ1-2, with D uncertain. Germline values: CDR1 MDHEN, CDR2 SYDVKM. Trimming took off 3 bases at V and 4 bases at J, with 15 bases between the two ends. The CDR3 totals 15 residues.

The chain carries TRBV10-1 and TRBJ2-5, with no clear D. The end of the DNA aligns better with TRBJ2-7, so the J call may be wrong. CDR1 and CDR2 (germline): WNHNN, SYGVQD (reference sequence). This CDR3 spans 14 amino acids. In DNA form, the CDR3 reads TGCGCCAGCAGTGACACTCGTCGACCCTACGAGCAGTACTTC. Translating it yields CASSDTRRPYEQYF.